These T cell receptor beta chains were read from a single sample in a study of graft-versus-host responses after intestinal transplantation. Antigens for these TCRs are unknown. Here immunoSEQ multiplex PCR was the method, and the copy in TCRdb shows in-frame clones only, minus some. The sample has around 67,000 clones, 90% seen once. The sample was unstimulated CD8+ T cells sorted from spleen or lymph node cells, taken before transplant. The receptor set was obtained from a human donor who was the organ donor for an intestinal transplant. The CDR3 runs from the conserved cysteine through the conserved F or W. D genes are given only for firm matches. A row's size may be missing; if present it is once, few, many or a size class.

cdr3_nt cdr3_aa clone_size v_call d_call j_call
TGTGCCAGCAGCTTGGAGGATCGGACAGAACATTTTAATCAGCCCCAGCATTTT CASSLEDRTEHFNQPQHF . TRBV5-4 . TRBJ1-5
TGTGCCAGCAGTGAAACTATGACAGCTGGAAACACCATATATTTT CASSETMTAGNTIYF . TRBV6-1 . TRBJ1-3
TGCGCCAGCAGCCAAGATATGGCCGGCAGGTATAGCAATCAGCCCCAGCATTTT CASSQDMAGRYSNQPQHF . TRBV4-1 . TRBJ1-5
TGTGCCAGCAGTGACCGGGACAGGGGAAACCAAGAGACCCAGTACTTC CASSDRDRGNQETQYF once TRBV28 TRBD1 TRBJ2-5
TGTGCCAGCAGCTCCTGGGGCGGGGGATACGCCACAGATACGCAGTATTTT CASSSWGGGYATDTQYF . TRBV13 TRBD2 TRBJ2-3
TGTGCCAGCAGCTGGGCGAACACTGAAGCTTTCTTT CASSWANTEAFF once TRBV5-4 . TRBJ1-1
TGCGCCAGCAGCCAAGACTTGACTATTGAAGCTTTCTTT CASSQDLTIEAFF . TRBV4-3 . TRBJ1-1
TGTGCCAGCAGTATCAACAGGGGGCGCGTCTTTAGGGAAAAACTGTTTTTT CASSINRGRVFREKLFF . TRBV28 TRBD1 TRBJ1-4
TGTGCCAGCAGCGGAACGGAGACAGGCACTGAAGCTTTCTTT CASSGTETGTEAFF . TRBV9 . TRBJ1-1
TGCGCCAGCAGCCAAGGGGGACAGGGGATCTCTGAAGCTTTCTTT CASSQGGQGISEAFF . TRBV4-1 TRBD1 TRBJ1-1
TGTGCCATCTCAGACAGGGGTGATAATTCACCCCTCCACTTT CAISDRGDNSPLHF . TRBV10-3 TRBD1 TRBJ1-6
TGTGCCAGCAGCCGGACTGACGGGAGGGACTATGGCTACACCTTC CASSRTDGRDYGYTF . TRBV7-9 . TRBJ1-2
TGTGCCAGCAACCCGGGGGGCTATGGCTACACCTTC CASNPGGYGYTF . TRBV7-6 . TRBJ1-2
TGTGCCATCAGTTCCCACAGGGGGCGGCCTGATCTCAATCAGCCCCAGCATTTT CAISSHRGRPDLNQPQHF . TRBV10-3 TRBD1 TRBJ1-5
TGTGCCAGCACCGAGGCCGAGACAGGGTATAATGGCTACACCTTC CASTEAETGYNGYTF once TRBV6-5 TRBD1 TRBJ1-2
TGTGCCAGTAGTATGAGAGCGGCCCCCAGGAATGAGCAGTTCTTC CASSMRAAPRNEQFF . TRBV19 . TRBJ2-1
TGTGCCAGCAGTTACTCGATGGGCCAGTATTATGGCTACACCTTC CASSYSMGQYYGYTF . TRBV6-5 . TRBJ1-2
TGTGCCAGCGGCCAATCGGGTTTCGGCAATGAGCAGTTCTTC CASGQSGFGNEQFF . TRBV9 . TRBJ2-1
TGTGCCAGCAGTACCAGCGACAGCTCCTACAATGAGCAGTTCTTC CASSTSDSSYNEQFF . TRBV5-6 . TRBJ2-1
TGTGCCAGCGGACAACTAGCGGGGTCCACCGGGGAGCTGTTTTTT CASGQLAGSTGELFF . TRBV7-2 TRBD2 TRBJ2-2
TGTGCCAGCAGCCCGTCGGTTAACACTGAAGCTTTCTTT CASSPSVNTEAFF few TRBV7-3 . TRBJ1-1
TGTGCCAGCAGTGAAAGGACAGACAATCAGCCCCAGCATTTT CASSERTDNQPQHF . TRBV2 . TRBJ1-5